The text below deals with one T cell receptor beta chain. The data stem from a study of blood T cell repertoires in COVID-19. The CDR3 runs to 14 residues. Germline loops: CDR1 MDHEN, CDR2 SYDVKM. Between the trimmed V and J ends, which lost 2 bases and 7 bases, there was a span of 15 bases. The data were produced by immunoSEQ multiplex PCR, yet TCRdb's version contains in-frame clones alone and is incomplete. Counted here are 200,000 to 250,000 clones, 85% occurring once; the ten biggest clones make up 2.9%. The chain employs TRBV28 and TRBJ2-7, with TRBD2 as a possible D gene (6 bases). Sequenced sample: peripheral blood. The receptor was isolated from a man aged 50-60 years who had recovered from COVID-19. This CDR3 reads CASSLRGSPREQYF. The CDR3 region has the DNA TGTGCCAGCAGTTTACGGGGGAGCCCGAGGGAGCAGTACTTC. The full variable domain, completed using reference TRBV28 and TRBJ2-7, is DVKVTQSSRYLVKRTGEKVFLECVQDMDHENMFWYRQDPGLGLRLIYFSYDVKMKEKGDIPEGYSVSREKKERFSLILESASTNQTSMYLCASSLRGSPREQYFGPGTRLTVT.